This record looks at one TCR beta chain sequence and its context. The antigen is unknown. The method was immunoSEQ multiplex PCR; TCRdb's version includes in-frame clones alone and lacks a portion of them. The sample consists of tens of thousands of clones, 88% of them appearing once. This sample is part of a study of T cell responses to AZD1222 COVID-19 vaccine. The study's findings and limits: Nearly half of spike-specific TCRs reportedly target unmutated variant regions. Possibly, clonal diversity was underestimated; donors were largely white British and included more females.

Deletions cut 0 bases from V and 0 bases from J, with 12 bases between. The CDR3 sequence is 17 residues long. The germline CDR1 and CDR2 sequences are SGHKS and YYEKEE (reference sequence). The clonotype originates from an adult in good health. The V call is TRBV5-5, the J call TRBJ1-4; D is perhaps TRBD1 (5 bases). The specimen was peripheral blood, collected on day 0 of AZD1222 vaccination. In nucleotides, the CDR3 is TGTGCCAGCAGCTTGGGTCCTCGGGGGGCAACTAATGAAAAACTGTTTTTT. Protein product: CASSLGPRGATNEKLFF.